The 21 T cell receptor beta chains presented below share a single source sample, sequenced in a study of response to subunit inactivated influenza vaccine. One entry per CDR3 protein, called by TCRdb with MiXCR from the RT-PCR reads. The sample has fewer than 600,000 distinct CDR3 sequences, about 7.2% seen once; the top ten hold less than 15%. Specimen: PBMCs from blood, collected less than 30 months after vaccination. The source of these receptors is a man between 50 and 75 years old who received an inactivated influenza vaccine.

The J gene is TRBJ1-1, the V gene TRBV7-9, with D unclear. The CDR3 runs 15 residues. Germline-derived CDR1 and CDR2 are SEHNR and FQNEAQ (reference sequence). V shed 2 bases and J shed 1 base, with 11 bases lying between them. In DNA form, the CDR3 reads TGTGCCAGCAGCTTATCCTCCGCCGGGAACACTGAAGCTTTCTTT. This gives the protein CASSLSSAGNTEAFF.

This clonotype was counted only a few times. The chain recombines TRBV10-3 with TRBJ2-7; D not resolved. V was trimmed by 6 bases and J by 1 base, leaving 7 bases between them. CDR1 is ENHRY and CDR2 is SYGVKD in the germline V gene. The CDR3 runs 12 residues. The CDR3 loop reads CAISSGSYEQYF. The CDR3, as DNA: TGTGCCATCAGCTCAGGATCCTACGAGCAGTACTTC.

This clonotype showed up just a few times. The rearrangement joins TRBV14 to TRBJ2-1; 9 nucleotides align to TRBD1. The ends lost 1 base at V and 6 bases at J; junction bases unmatched: 4. This CDR3 region has 15 residues. Germline CDR1 SGHDN, CDR2 FVKESK. This chain's CDR3 is CASSQAGTGRNEQFF. CDR3 coding DNA: TGTGCCAGCAGCCAAGCCGGGACAGGGCGCAATGAGCAGTTCTTC.

This clonotype was picked up many times. The rearrangement joins TRBV15 to TRBJ2-3; 12 bases are shared with TRBD2. This CDR3 is 15 amino acids long. The germline V gene encodes CDR1 LNHNV and CDR2 YYDKDF (reference sequence). The V segment lost 0 bases and the J segment 6 bases; nucleotides outside the gene matches: 1. DNA of the CDR3: TGTGCCACCAGCAGAGACGGACTAGCGGGGGATACGCAGTATTTT. This gives the protein CATSRDGLAGDTQYF.

The chain links TRBV4-3 to TRBJ1-3; no definite D call. Trimming took off 1 base at V and 0 bases at J, with 13 bases between the two ends. The length of the CDR3 is 17 residues. CDR1 and CDR2 from the germline V gene are LGHNA and YSLEER. CDR3 amino acids: CASSQGPPRSSGNTIYF. Written as DNA, the CDR3 is TGCGCCAGCAGCCAAGGACCACCGAGGTCCTCTGGAAACACCATATATTTT.

This clonotype turned up a few times. The J gene is TRBJ2-1, the V gene TRBV10-3; D is possibly TRBD1 or TRBD2 (7 bases each). CDR3 size: 16 residues. The V end lost 0 bases, the J end lost 3 bases, and 12 bases lay between the germline ends. Germline V lookup: CDR1 ENHRY, CDR2 SYGVKD. CDR3 amino acids: CAISESGGGYYNEQFF. The CDR3 DNA sequence: TGTGCCATCAGTGAGTCGGGAGGGGGCTACTACAATGAGCAGTTCTTC.

This clonotype has at least ten counts. V and J are TRBV6-2 or TRBV6-3 and TRBJ1-6; a possible D gene is TRBD1 (5 bases). CDR3 size: 13 residues. Germline V gives CDR1 MNHEY, CDR2 SVGEGT. Trimming removed 2 bases from V and 9 bases from J, with 8 bases in between. CDR3 loop: CASSYPGLSPLHF. DNA for the CDR3: TGTGCCAGCAGTTACCCAGGGCTTTCACCCCTCCACTTT.

This clonotype showed up just a few times. The gene calls are TRBV7-2 and TRBJ2-7, with D uncertain. From germline, CDR1 is SGHTA and CDR2 FQGNSA. The CDR3 is made up of 15 amino acids. With 5 bases removed from V and 0 bases from J, the gap between germline ends came to 14 bases. The CDR3, as DNA: TGTGCCAGCAGCCCGTCCATATCCAGCTCCTACGAGCAGTACTTC. Its protein is CASSPSISSSYEQYF.

In its sample, this clonotype was seen a few times. V and J are TRBV20-1 and TRBJ2-4; no firm D call. In germline, CDR1 is DFQATT, CDR2 SNEGSKA (reference sequence). The CDR3 consists of 14 residues. Trimming took off 6 bases at V and 1 base at J, with 13 bases between the two ends. CDR3 nucleotide sequence: TGCAGTGCCCCGCCGGCGATGGCCAAAAACATTCAGTACTTC. Its translation is CSAPPAMAKNIQYF.

The chain couples TRBV28 to TRBJ2-5; the D is unclear. The CDR3 spans 14 residues. V lost 5 bases and J lost 2, with 12 bases in between. Germline values: CDR1 MDHEN, CDR2 SYDVKM. The CDR3: CASSQSYLQETQYF. Here the CDR3 DNA reads TGTGCCAGCAGTCAGTCGTATCTACAAGAGACCCAGTACTTC.

This clonotype was observed at least ten times. This chain joins TRBV20-1 and TRBJ2-5; a weak D match, TRBD2 (6 bases). Germline V gives CDR1 DFQATT, CDR2 SNEGSKA (reference sequence). This CDR3 region has 15 residues. V lost 2 bases and J 5 bases, leaving 18 bases between the germline ends. The CDR3 nucleotides read TGCAGTGCTAGACGATGGACTATCTCTCTGGAGACCCAGTACTTC. It specifies CSARRWTISLETQYF.

The rearrangement uses TRBV20-1 and TRBJ2-3, with TRBD2 as a possible D gene (5 bases). With 0 bases removed from V and 1 base from J, the gap between germline ends came to 17 bases. Germline loops: CDR1 DFQATT, CDR2 SNEGSKA (reference sequence). CDR3 length: 17 amino acids. This CDR3 reads CSARDIDRGFRTDTQYF. CDR3 DNA: TGCAGTGCTAGAGATATCGATCGCGGGTTCCGCACAGATACGCAGTATTTT.

This clonotype was seen a few times. The J gene is TRBJ2-7, the V gene TRBV12-3 or TRBV12-4; D remains ambiguous. The CDR3 covers 13 residues. Trimming took 5 bases from V and 1 from J, leaving 9 bases between them. The CDR3 loop is CASSTDLSYEQYF. The CDR3 coding sequence is TGTGCCAGCAGTACCGACTTGTCCTACGAGCAGTACTTC.

This clonotype turned up a few times. J is TRBJ1-3 and V is TRBV20-1; TRBD1 is a possible D gene (5 bases). The CDR3 totals 14 residues. Germline loops: CDR1 DFQATT, CDR2 SNEGSKA (reference sequence). Trimming pared 0 bases from V and 0 bases from J, leaving 6 bases between. The CDR3 loop is CSARDRVSGNTIYF. DNA of the CDR3: TGCAGTGCTAGAGACAGGGTCTCTGGAAACACCATATATTTT.

The chain is built from TRBV20-1 and TRBJ1-1; D remains ambiguous. Trimming took off 6 bases at V and 4 bases at J, with 18 bases between the two ends. The CDR3 consists of 14 residues. CDR1 is DFQATT and CDR2 is SNEGSKA in the germline V gene (reference sequence). In DNA, the CDR3 is TGCAGTGCCCCTGCGGGAATTTGGTCCACTGAAGCTTTCTTT. Its translation: CSAPAGIWSTEAFF.

In its sample, this clonotype was seen many times. V usage is TRBV6-2 or TRBV6-3 and J usage is TRBJ2-7, with D maybe TRBD1 (6 bases). CDR3 length equals 14 residues. CDR1 MNHEY and CDR2 SVGEGT come from the germline V gene. Trimming cost V 4 bases and J 4 bases, with 14 bases left between them. CDR3 coding DNA: TGTGCCAGCAGTTGGCGGCCAGGGGATTACGAGCAGTACTTC. This encodes CASSWRPGDYEQYF.

J is TRBJ2-2 and V is TRBV10-3, with D perhaps TRBD2 (5 bases). CDR3 length equals 15 residues. CDR1 and CDR2 from the germline V gene are ENHRY and SYGVKD. The V and J ends lost 4 bases and 0 bases respectively, with 9 bases between them. DNA of the CDR3: TGTGCCATCAGTGGGCAGACTACGAACACCGGGGAGCTGTTTTTT. Residues: CAISGQTTNTGELFF.

This clonotype has only a few counts. In nucleotides, the CDR3 is TGTGCTAGTGGTTTGTCCCCGGCAGGGGGCTACGAGCAGTACTTC. Translating gives CASGLSPAGGYEQYF. V usage is TRBV12-5 and J usage is TRBJ2-7; 7 bases line up with TRBD1. Germline V gene data show CDR1 as LGHNT and CDR2 as FRNRAP. CDR3 length equals 15 residues. The trim removed 2 bases at V and 3 bases at J, leaving 7 bases unmatched.

This chain connects TRBV7-9 to TRBJ2-7; D remains unclear. The CDR3 is 14 residues long. Trimming took 5 bases from V and 5 from J, leaving 16 bases between them. Germline loops: CDR1 SEHNR, CDR2 FQNEAQ (reference sequence). CDR3: CASSPPRRVHEQYF. CDR3 nucleotides: TGTGCCAGCAGCCCCCCCCGTAGGGTCCACGAGCAGTACTTC.

The J gene is TRBJ2-3, the V gene TRBV5-1; 9 bases fit TRBD1. With V trimmed by 1 base and J by 3 bases, 6 bases remained unmatched. Looked up from germline, CDR1 is SGHRS and CDR2 is YFSETQ. This CDR3 has 16 amino acids. Here the CDR3 DNA reads TGCGCCAGCAGCTTGTTCGGGACAGGGCGGACAGATACGCAGTATTTT. Amino acid sequence: CASSLFGTGRTDTQYF.

This clonotype was seen at least ten times. J is TRBJ1-3 and V is TRBV19; a weak D match, TRBD1 (5 bases). The germline V and J ends were trimmed by 8 bases and 2 bases, with 16 bases remaining between them. CDR3 length: 15 amino acids. Germline V gives CDR1 LNHDA, CDR2 SQIVND (reference sequence). CDR3 in DNA: TGTGCCAGTCGCCAATCCGGGACGGCTGGAAACACCATATATTTT. It codes for CASRQSGTAGNTIYF.